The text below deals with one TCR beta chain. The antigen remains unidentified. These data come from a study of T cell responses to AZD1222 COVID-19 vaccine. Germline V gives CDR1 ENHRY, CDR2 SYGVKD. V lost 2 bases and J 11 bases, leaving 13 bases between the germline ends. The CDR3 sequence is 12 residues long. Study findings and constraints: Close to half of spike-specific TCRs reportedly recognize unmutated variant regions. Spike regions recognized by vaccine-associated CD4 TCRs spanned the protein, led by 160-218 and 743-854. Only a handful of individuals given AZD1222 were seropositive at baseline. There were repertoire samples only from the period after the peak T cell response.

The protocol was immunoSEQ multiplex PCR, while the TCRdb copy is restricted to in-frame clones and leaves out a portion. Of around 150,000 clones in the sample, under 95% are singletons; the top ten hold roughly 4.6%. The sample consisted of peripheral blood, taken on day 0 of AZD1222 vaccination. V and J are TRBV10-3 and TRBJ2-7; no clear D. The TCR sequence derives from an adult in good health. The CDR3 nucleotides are TGTGCCATCAGTGAGAGGCCCCCGGAGAAGTACTTC. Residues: CAISERPPEKYF.